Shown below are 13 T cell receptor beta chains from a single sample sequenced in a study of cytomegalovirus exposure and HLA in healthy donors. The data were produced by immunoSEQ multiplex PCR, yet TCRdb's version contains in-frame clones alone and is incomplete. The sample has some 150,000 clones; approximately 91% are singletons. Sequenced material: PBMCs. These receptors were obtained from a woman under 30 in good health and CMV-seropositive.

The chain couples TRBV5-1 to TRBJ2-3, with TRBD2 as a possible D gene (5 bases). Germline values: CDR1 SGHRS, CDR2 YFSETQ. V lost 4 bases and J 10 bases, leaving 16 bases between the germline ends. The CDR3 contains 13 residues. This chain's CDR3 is CASSQIEGGAQYF. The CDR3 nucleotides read TGCGCCAGCAGCCAGATCGAGGGTGGTGCGCAGTATTTT.

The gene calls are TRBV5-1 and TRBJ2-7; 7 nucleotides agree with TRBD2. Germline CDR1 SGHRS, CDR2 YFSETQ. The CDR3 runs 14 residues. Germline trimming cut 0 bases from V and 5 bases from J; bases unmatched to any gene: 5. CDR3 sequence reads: CASSLAAGVDEQYF. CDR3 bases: TGCGCCAGCAGCTTGGCGGCGGGAGTGGACGAGCAGTACTTC.

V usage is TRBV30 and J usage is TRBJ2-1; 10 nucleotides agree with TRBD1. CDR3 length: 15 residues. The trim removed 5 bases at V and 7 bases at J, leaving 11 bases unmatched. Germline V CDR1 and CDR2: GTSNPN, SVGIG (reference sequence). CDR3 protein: CAWLQPGQGRNEQFF. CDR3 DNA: TGTGCCTGGCTTCAACCGGGACAGGGGCGGAATGAGCAGTTCTTC.

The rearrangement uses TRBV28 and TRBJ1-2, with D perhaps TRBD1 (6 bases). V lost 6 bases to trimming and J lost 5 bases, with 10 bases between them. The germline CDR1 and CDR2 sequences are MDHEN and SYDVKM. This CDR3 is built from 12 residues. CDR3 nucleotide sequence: TGTGCCAGCAGCCAAACAGGGTATGGCTACACCTTC. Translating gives CASSQTGYGYTF.

CDR3 protein: CASSSTSGTGGGKLFF. CDR3 bases: TGTGCCAGCTCATCAACTTCCGGGACAGGGGGTGGAAAACTGTTTTTT. The chain joins TRBV18 to TRBJ1-4; the match to TRBD1 covers 11 bases. CDR1 is KGHSH, CDR2 LQKENI, per germline. The J segment lost 10 bases and the V segment lost 5 bases, leaving 12 bases of the junction unmatched. The length of the CDR3 is 16 residues.

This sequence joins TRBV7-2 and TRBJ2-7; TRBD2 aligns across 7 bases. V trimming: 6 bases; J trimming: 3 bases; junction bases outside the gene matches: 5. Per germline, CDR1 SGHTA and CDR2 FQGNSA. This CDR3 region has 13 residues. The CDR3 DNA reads TGTGCCAGCAGGGCGACTAGCCGCTACGAGCAGTACTTC. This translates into CASRATSRYEQYF.

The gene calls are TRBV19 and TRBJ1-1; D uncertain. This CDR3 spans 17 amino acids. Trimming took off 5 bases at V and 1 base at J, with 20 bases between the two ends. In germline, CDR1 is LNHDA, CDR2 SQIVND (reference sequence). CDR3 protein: CASSPPRLLRRNTEAFF. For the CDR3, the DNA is TGTGCCAGTAGTCCCCCAAGATTGTTACGGAGGAACACTGAAGCTTTCTTT.

This CDR3 is CASSSQGNTEAFF. The CDR3 nucleotides are TGTGCCAGCAGTTCTCAGGGTAACACTGAAGCTTTCTTT. The J gene is TRBJ1-1, the V gene TRBV7-2, with a weak D call TRBD1 (5 bases). In germline, CDR1 is SGHTA, CDR2 FQGNSA. Deletions cut 6 bases from V and 2 bases from J, with 10 bases between. CDR3 size: 13 residues.

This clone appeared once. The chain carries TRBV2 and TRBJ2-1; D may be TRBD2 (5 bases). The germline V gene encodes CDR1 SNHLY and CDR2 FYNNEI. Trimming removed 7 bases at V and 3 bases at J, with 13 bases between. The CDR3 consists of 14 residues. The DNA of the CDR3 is TGTGCCAGCATAGGCACGGAGGACTACAATGAGCAGTTCTTC. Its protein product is CASIGTEDYNEQFF. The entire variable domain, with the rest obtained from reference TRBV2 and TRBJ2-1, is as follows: EPEVTQTPSHQVTQMGQEVILRCVPISNHLYFYWYRQILGQKVEFLVSFYNNEISEKSEIFDDQFSVERPDGSNFTLKIRSTKLEDSAMYFCASIGTEDYNEQFFGPGTRLTVL.

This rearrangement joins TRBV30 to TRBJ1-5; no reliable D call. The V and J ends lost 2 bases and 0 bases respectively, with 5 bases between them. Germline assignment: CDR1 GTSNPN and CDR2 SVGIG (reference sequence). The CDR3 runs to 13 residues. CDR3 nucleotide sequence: TGTGCCTGGAGTCCAGATAGCAATCAGCCCCAGCATTTT. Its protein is CAWSPDSNQPQHF. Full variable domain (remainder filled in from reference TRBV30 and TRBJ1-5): SQTIHQWPATLVQPVGSPLSLECTVEGTSNPNLYWYRQAAGRGLQLLFYSVGIGQISSEVPQNLSASRPQDRQFILSSKKLLLSDSGFYLCAWSPDSNQPQHFGDGTRLSIL.

CDR3 region: CASRRGTGATGELFF. The CDR3, as DNA: TGTGCCAGCCGCAGGGGGACAGGGGCAACCGGGGAGCTGTTTTTT. This chain connects TRBV6-5 to TRBJ2-2; 10 bases map to TRBD1. The germline gives CDR1 MNHEY, CDR2 SVGAGI. With V trimmed by 8 bases and J by 5 bases, 8 bases remained unmatched. This CDR3 spans 15 amino acids.

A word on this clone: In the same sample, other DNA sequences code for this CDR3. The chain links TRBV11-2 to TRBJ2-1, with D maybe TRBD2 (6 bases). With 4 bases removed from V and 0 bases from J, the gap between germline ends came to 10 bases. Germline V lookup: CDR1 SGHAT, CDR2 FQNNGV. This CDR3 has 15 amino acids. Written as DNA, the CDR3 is TGTGCCAGCAGCTCCACCGGGAGCTCCTACAATGAGCAGTTCTTC. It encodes CASSSTGSSYNEQFF.

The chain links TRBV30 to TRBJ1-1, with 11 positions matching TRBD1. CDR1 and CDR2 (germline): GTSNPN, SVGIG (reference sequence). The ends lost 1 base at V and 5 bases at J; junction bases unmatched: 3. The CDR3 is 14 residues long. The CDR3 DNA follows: TGTGCCTGGAGTGGGACAGGGGGCCGTACTGAAGCTTTCTTT. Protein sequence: CAWSGTGGRTEAFF.